The present TCR beta chain was sequenced within a study of cytomegalovirus exposure and HLA in healthy donors (dated by TCRdb to the late 2010s). In the study overall: In an earlier analysis of 450 to 750 of the donors, 250 to 350 Gb of sequence data and 117 million unique TCR beta sequences from about 179 million T cells were reported. The number of donors typed differed by locus, with roughly 629-640 for A, B, C, DRB1 and DQB1, more than 500 for DQA1, about 610 for DPA1, and approximately 470 for DPB1. Class I and class II HLA loci were covered by the typing at four-digit resolution. Of the roughly 410 genotyped donors, 65% to 90% were placed in the genetic ancestry cluster associated with self-reported Caucasian donors. An early release covering roughly 640 HLA-typed donors comprised about 290 gigabases of sequencing data and around 85 million unique TCR sequences. To study patterns of TCR occurrence, a later analysis re-analyzed previously published TCR beta repertoires from 700 or so donors and added high-resolution HLA genotyping. Using immunosequencing, the study profiled T cell repertoires from approximately 700 subjects and related those repertoires to cytomegalovirus serostatus. Roughly five DR-DQ haplotypes were handled as single units for association and clustering, since linkage in the cohort was strong. To predict cytomegalovirus infection status, the study brought together high-throughput TCR immunosequencing, statistical association of individual TCRs with disease status, and machine learning. A separate validation cohort of roughly 130 different subjects was used in addition to the approximately 700-subject first cohort. All discovery cohort repertoires had been generated using a single sequencing platform. The study aimed to test whether signatures of past pathogen exposure could be identified by cataloging public T cell receptors. In an earlier analysis of 587 of the donors, high-throughput TCR beta sequencing was used to judge whether each TCR beta V gene segment behaved as functional or pseudogenic. Donor age, sex, ethnicity and CMV serostatus were compiled together with the repertoire data. A later genetic analysis took genome-wide SNP genotypes for about three fifths of the roughly 700 donors and used that subset as a discovery cohort. Rather than using new phenotypic data, the later analysis identified candidate immune exposures from TCR beta sequences and from how often those sequences occurred across donors. Among roughly 400 genotyped donors of the cohort, an average of roughly 230,000 unique TCR beta nucleotide sequences was sequenced per donor, of which approximately 19% were non-productive.

Library preparation employed the immunoSEQ multiplex PCR assay. For the multiplex PCR, a mixture combining 60 forward primers for TCR Vbeta segments and 13 reverse primers for TCR Jbeta segments was used. The CDR3 region of rearranged TCR beta genes was amplified from genomic DNA with a multiplex PCR assay. Amplified TCR beta libraries were sequenced as 87-base-pair reads on the Illumina HiSeq System. In the paper's pipeline: A later analysis tallied roughly 80 million unique TCR beta chains across the approximately 670 repertoires, and about 10 million of those chains were shared by two or more donors. Raw reads were error-corrected and collapsed into unique sequences by a nearest-neighbor algorithm in which closely related sequences were merged to remove PCR and sequencing errors. CDR3 sequences were aligned to IMGT reference sequences to assign V, D and J gene segments. For a sequence to be retained, a match of at least six nucleotides to both a V gene segment and a J gene segment was required. A rearrangement was called productive if the CDR3 had no stop codons and remained in frame with V and J, and every other rearrangement was called non-productive. CDR3 was defined by IMGT convention, running from the second conserved V-encoded cysteine to the conserved J-encoded phenylalanine. In an earlier analysis of roughly 610 of the donors, sequences lacking an unambiguous match to a single V gene segment were excluded. In an earlier analysis of around 590 of the donors, a V segment was called functional when productive rearrangements were above 56.7%, and segregating when the standard deviation between donors exceeded 5%. A statistical classification framework was built to diagnose cytomegalovirus status from the catalog of TCR beta chain sequences. A later analysis assigned V and J genes by comparing TCR nucleotide sequences with IMGT/GENE-DB human TR gene sequences. The TCRdist pipeline was used in a later analysis to assign CDR3 sequences and most-parsimonious VDJ recombination scenarios. In a later analysis, each TCR beta chain was defined by its CDR3 amino acid sequence together with its V-gene family, and reads without a unique V-gene family were excluded. As a way to deal with suspected cross-contamination and a sequencing artifact, a later analysis dropped 450 to 700 nucleotide sequences that were highly shared and had low generation probability. For each public chain, a later analysis derived a clonal expansion index from normalized ranks of inferred template counts within each repertoire. Generation probabilities in a later analysis came from a VDJ recombination model fitted to out-of-frame rearrangements, and those results were checked against IGoR. In a later analysis, TCR-TCR, TCR-HLA and TCR-CMV co-occurrence was scored with hypergeometric tests, and a repertoire-size bias correction was applied to TCR pairs. False discovery rates were estimated in a later analysis by permuting HLA or CMV assignments 20 times. A later analysis grouped co-occurring TCRs with DBSCAN, adding TCRdist sequence similarity when clustering within HLA-allele-positive subsets. For co-occurrence clustering, repertoires with fewer than 30,000 or more than 120,000 public chains were excluded, along with about five repertoires with anomalous nucleotide sharing. In TCRdb, the immuneACCESS table is reduced to in-frame sequences with V and J assigned. These tables do not hold every clone; where another copy was compared, an unresolved V gene accounts for under half, and the others remain unexplained. V, J and clone size derive from that table, while D and trimming were established from the DNA sequence. Recorded for this sample are fewer than 250,000 clones; approximately 80% of them occurred a single time. About 3.1% of the sample belongs to the ten largest clones.

Notes on this clone: Its specific antigen is unknown. The record has no base qualities; no much larger clone is one base away.

The cohort comprised several hundred healthy bone marrow donors. At the time of sampling, all cohort members were nominally healthy, though unrecorded immune exposures were likely present. The donor was CMV seronegative and belonged to the group of 380 or so seronegative cohort members. Each donor provided a peripheral blood sample, and peripheral blood mononuclear cells were used for TCR beta sequencing. Genomic DNA was extracted from the blood cell samples with the Qiagen DNeasy Blood Extraction Kit. The paper's findings and limits, for the study overall: A group of highly shared sequence variants was considered likely to be a technical artifact of the sequencing pipeline. According to a later analysis, TCR association rates differed among HLA loci, with DRB1 alleles showing the most associated TCRs and HLA-C alleles showing the fewest. Several of the top co-occurrence clusters appeared to be linked to parvovirus B19, influenza, CMV and Epstein-Barr virus, according to a later analysis. A further reported finding was that TCR beta sequences accurately predicted the HLA-A and HLA-B alleles for most subjects in the first cohort. An association between a missense DCLRE1C variant and V-gene and J-gene trimming of TCR beta chains was found in a later genetic analysis and replicated in an independent cohort. The 87-base-pair reads could not distinguish some IMGT-functional V segments, including TRBV6-2 and TRBV6-3, so those segments were excluded. Because counts were too low, some 17 rarely observed V segments, including chromosome 9 orphons, were left out of the earlier analysis of 500 to 650 of the donors. Immune exposure information for the cohort was limited to CMV serostatus. In a later genetic analysis, fewer N-insertions in productive TCRs were reported among donors in an Asian-associated ancestry cluster than the roughly 640-donor mean. Most TCR sequences were seen in very few donors, while some public TCRs were found in many individuals. In a later analysis, most CMV-associated TCR beta chains were found to appear HLA-restricted, with HLA associations seemingly driven largely by CMV exposure. The study listed 150 to 200 TCR beta chains as associated with cytomegalovirus. HLA typing was unavailable for some donors at each locus, so association tests used only the typed subset. When HLA alleles, especially DR and DQ, strongly co-occurred, TCR associations were difficult to assign to individual alleles. A later analysis associated 16,951 TCR beta sequences with specific HLA alleles at a false discovery rate of 0.05. In a later analysis, HLA-associated TCR beta chains were found to be more clonally expanded and to have lower generation probabilities than equally common non-associated chains. A few of the identified cytomegalovirus-associated TCR beta chains were confirmed in vitro to be specific for cytomegalovirus antigens. According to the authors, the approach could potentially be generalized to other disease states and immunological phenotypes. Linkage disequilibrium might explain the correlated functional status among segregating V segments, but an unknown experimental factor could not be excluded. Only TCR beta chains were sequenced in this cohort, and the absence of alpha or paired-chain data limited detectable features. In an earlier analysis of fewer than 750 of the donors, most TCR beta V segments were observed in productive rearrangements about 90% or about 30% of the time, broadly matching IMGT annotations. The classifier was reported to diagnose cytomegalovirus status with high specificity and sensitivity in both the original cohort and the validation cohort. The presence/absence analyses assumed that sequencing depth was roughly uniform across donors, and that assumption may not be true.

CDR1 and CDR2, looked up from the germline V gene, are SGDLS and YYNGEE. Clipping removes 4 bases from V and 2 bases from J, with 11 as the unmatched junction base count. The CDR3 spans 16 residues, from the cysteine through the phenylalanine. The entry retains the CDR3 DNA only, 48 bases that are in frame from base 1. Recombination connected TRBV9 to TRBJ2-5; 7 bases in between match TRBD2. Sequencing was carried out using PBMCs. The source is a man aged 25 to 45 in good health and CMV-seronegative. In nucleotide form, the sequence is TGTGCCAGCAGCTGGGGAACGGGGGGTCCACAAGAGACCCAGTACTTC. It translates as CASSWGTGGPQETQYF.